The entry that follows covers one T cell receptor (beta chain) sequence. Antigen specificity is unknown. This CDR3 contains 14 residues. Deletions cut 0 bases from V and 2 bases from J, with 8 bases between. The germline CDR1 and CDR2 sequences are SGHRS and YFSETQ. This entry belongs to a study of T cells in localized non-small cell lung cancer. The assay was immunoSEQ multiplex PCR, and TCRdb's table has in-frame clones only and misses some. The sample holds roughly 4,700 clones, roughly 29% seen once. Study-wide results and caveats: Adjacent lung had a median roughly 53 of the 100 largest tumor clones.

The receptor comes from a man aged 35-75 years with stage II lung adenocarcinoma. The rearrangement joins TRBV5-1 to TRBJ1-1, with D uncertain. This specimen was lung tumor tissue, taken before any cancer treatment. DNA of the CDR3: TGCGCCAGCAGCTTGGCCCAGACTAACACTGAAGCTTTCTTT. This codes for CASSLAQTNTEAFF.